The 14 T cell receptor beta chains reported below all come from one sample, sequenced in a study of T-cell reconstitution after alpha-beta-depleted transplantation in children. As it was prepared, the TCRbeta library received unique molecular identifiers. TCRdb reprocessed the PCR reads with MiXCR, giving one entry per CDR3 protein. The sample lists about 540,000 distinct CDR3 sequences; 18% were seen once. Here the sequenced sample was PBMCs from the stem cell graft donor, taken from the stem cell graft. The receptor source for this set is a human donor who donated a stem cell graft to a child with acute lymphoblastic leukemia.

CDR3 residues: CASKVMDSAKGYTF. The DNA of the CDR3 is TGTGCCAGCAAGGTGATGGACTCCGCGAAAGGCTACACCTTC. The chain recombines TRBV27 with TRBJ1-2; D gene unclear. CDR1 is MNHEY, CDR2 SMNVEV, per germline (reference sequence). The CDR3 covers 14 residues. V was trimmed by 7 bases and J by 8 bases, leaving 20 bases between them.

This clonotype came up a few times. CDR3 nucleotide sequence: TGTGCCAGCAGCCCCGGGACCCTCTACAATGAGCAGTTCTTC. Translating gives CASSPGTLYNEQFF. This sequence joins TRBV3-1 and TRBJ2-1; the D call may be TRBD1 or TRBD2 (5 bases each). V shed 4 bases and J shed 3 bases, with 10 bases lying between them. There are 14 residues in the CDR3. Germline V gene sequence: CDR1 LGHDT, CDR2 YNNKEL (reference sequence).

CDR3 DNA: TGTGCCAGCAGCCAAGATATCAACGAGCAGTACTTC. Translated: CASSQDINEQYF. V gene TRBV14 combines with J gene TRBJ2-7; D is ambiguous. CDR3 size: 12 residues. The V end lost 0 bases, the J end lost 5 bases, and 5 bases lay between the germline ends. Germline V gene lookup returns CDR1 SGHDN and CDR2 FVKESK.

This clonotype has more than one count but fewer than ten. The rearrangement joins TRBV12-3 or TRBV12-4 to TRBJ2-3; TRBD2 agrees at 9 bases. Unmatched junction bases numbered 11, after V lost 1 base and J lost 3 bases. The CDR3 consists of 18 residues. The CDR3 reads CASSLGVGAGGPTDTQYF. As DNA, the CDR3 is TGTGCCAGCAGTTTAGGGGTCGGGGCGGGAGGGCCGACAGATACGCAGTATTTT.

This chain joins TRBV27 and TRBJ2-7; tentative D call: TRBD1 (5 bases). The V end was cut by 1 base, the J end by 0 bases, with 10 bases between. Germline V gene sequence: CDR1 MNHEY, CDR2 SMNVEV (reference sequence). CDR3 length: 15 residues. DNA of the CDR3: TGTGCCAGCAGTTTATTTAGGGGCAGCTCCTACGAGCAGTACTTC. It encodes CASSLFRGSSYEQYF.

This clonotype has only a few counts. CDR3 in DNA: TGTGCCAGCAGCGTAATGCAGGGCTATGGCTACACCTTC. Translated: CASSVMQGYGYTF. The J gene is TRBJ1-2, the V gene TRBV9; maybe TRBD1 (5 bases). This CDR3 has 13 residues. V lost 1 base and J lost 4, with 8 bases in between. Looked up from germline, CDR1 is SGDLS and CDR2 is YYNGEE.

The CDR3 bases are TGCGCCAGCAGCCCGACGAGCGGGTCAATGGGGGAGCAGTACTTC. Translation: CASSPTSGSMGEQYF. This sequence joins TRBV5-1 and TRBJ2-7; possibly TRBD2 for D (6 bases). V lost 4 bases to trimming and J lost 7 bases, with 21 bases between them. Germline-derived CDR1 and CDR2 are SGHRS and YFSETQ. The CDR3 sequence is 15 residues long.

The V gene is TRBV5-6, the J gene TRBJ2-3; 7 nucleotides match TRBD2. Germline V gene lookup returns CDR1 SGHDT and CDR2 YYEEEE. This CDR3 is built from 16 residues. J gave up 2 bases and V 0 bases, and 6 bases lay outside the gene matches. CDR3 amino acids: CASSLEGGGLTDTQYF. The CDR3 DNA reads as TGTGCCAGCAGCTTGGAAGGCGGGGGACTCACAGATACGCAGTATTTT.

The chain is built from TRBV15 and TRBJ2-1, with D possibly being TRBD2 (7 bases). The CDR3 covers 15 residues. Germline values: CDR1 LNHNV, CDR2 YYDKDF (reference sequence). V shed 0 bases and J shed 3 bases, with 9 bases lying between them. The CDR3 DNA reads as TGTGCCACCAGCAGAGAGCGGGGGCTCTACAATGAGCAGTTCTTC. This encodes CATSRERGLYNEQFF.

CDR3 protein: CASSSNYRESATNEKLFF. The CDR3 coding sequence is TGTGCCAGCAGCTCGAATTACAGGGAGTCGGCAACTAATGAAAAACTGTTTTTT. V usage is TRBV11-1 and J usage is TRBJ1-4; tentative D call: TRBD1 (6 bases). Germline assignment: CDR1 SGHAT and CDR2 FQDESV (reference sequence). The length of the CDR3 is 18 residues. V lost 4 bases to trimming and J lost 0 bases, with 18 bases between them.

The chain carries TRBV18 and TRBJ1-4; D not resolved. Germline lookup yields CDR1 KGHSH and CDR2 LQKENI. The CDR3 is 17 amino acids. Trimming left V 3 bases short and J 4 bases short, with 18 bases between. CDR3 amino acids: CASSPRPLRHNNEKLFF. CDR3 bases: TGTGCCAGCTCACCTCGACCCTTACGGCATAATAATGAAAAACTGTTTTTT. Using reference TRBV18 and TRBJ1-4 for the parts outside the CDR3, the full variable domain is NAGVMQNPRHLVRRRGQEARLRCSPMKGHSHVYWYRQLPEEGLKFMVYLQKENIIDESGMPKERFSAEFPKEGPSILRIQQVVRGDSAAYFCASSPRPLRHNNEKLFFGSGTQLSVL.

The chain employs TRBV3-1 and TRBJ2-7, with 13 positions matching TRBD2. The CDR3 sequence is 16 residues long. The V gene end was trimmed by 4 bases and the J gene end by 2 bases; junction bases not matched to a gene: 5. CDR1 LGHDT and CDR2 YNNKEL come from the germline V gene (reference sequence). CDR3 in amino acids: CASSLKGTSGTYEQYF. The DNA for the CDR3 is TGTGCCAGCAGCCTCAAGGGGACTAGCGGGACCTACGAGCAGTACTTC.

This chain connects TRBV7-3 to TRBJ2-1; 7 nucleotides match TRBD1. The V gene end was trimmed by 4 bases and the J gene end by 7 bases; junction bases not matched to a gene: 4. The CDR3 loop spans 13 amino acids. Germline CDR1 is SGHTA and CDR2 is FQGTGA. In DNA, the CDR3 is TGTGCCAGCAGCTCCAACAGGGGAAATGAGCAGTTCTTC. Protein: CASSSNRGNEQFF.

The chain employs TRBV6-2 or TRBV6-3 and TRBJ2-7, with D possibly matching TRBD2 (5 bases). V gave up 4 bases and J gave up 0 bases, with 16 bases separating them. Germline-derived CDR1 and CDR2 are MNHEY and SVGEGT. CDR3 length: 16 residues. CDR3 nucleotide sequence: TGTGCCAGCAGTTTCTCGGGCGGGCCTTTCTCCTACGAGCAGTACTTC. This gives the protein CASSFSGGPFSYEQYF.